Following are 3 T cell receptor beta chains from one sample sequenced in a study of spatial heterogeneity in lung cancer. Time point reported: sample taken at primary tumor resection. TCRdb re-derived calls from the 5' RACE reads in MiXCR, one entry per CDR3 protein. The sample consists of 40,000 to 45,000 distinct CDR3 sequences, 6.5% to 7% of them appearing once. The material sequenced was PBMCs, taken at surgery. All receptors come from a female donor with early-stage non-small cell lung cancer.

This clonotype showed up many times. The V call is TRBV6-4, the J call TRBJ2-1, with TRBD2 matching over 9 bases. Unmatched junction bases numbered 6, after V lost 5 bases and J lost 1 base. From germline, CDR1 is MRHNA and CDR2 SNTAGT. The length of the CDR3 is 16 residues. CDR3: CASSPNGLASYNEQFF. CDR3 nucleotide sequence: TGTGCCAGCAGTCCTAACGGACTAGCGTCCTACAATGAGCAGTTCTTC.

This clonotype was seen at least ten times. The DNA of the CDR3 is TGTGCCACCAGTGAGGCCGGGACAGGGGGAGATACGCAGTATTTT. This translates into CATSEAGTGGDTQYF. The gene calls are TRBV24-1 and TRBJ2-3, with 11 bases fitting TRBD1. With V trimmed by 4 bases and J by 5 bases, 4 bases remained unmatched. Germline V gene lookup returns CDR1 KGHDR and CDR2 SFDVKD. This CDR3 has 15 amino acids.

This clonotype was seen ten or more times. The chain recombines TRBV6-5 with TRBJ2-3, with D possibly TRBD1 on 6 matching bases. Germline CDR1 reads MNHEY; CDR2 reads SVGAGI. Trimming stripped 0 bases from V and 4 bases from J, with 14 bases between. There are 16 residues in the CDR3. The CDR3 here is CASSYSDRPRADTQYF. In DNA, the CDR3 is TGTGCCAGCAGTTACTCTGACAGGCCCCGAGCAGATACGCAGTATTTT.